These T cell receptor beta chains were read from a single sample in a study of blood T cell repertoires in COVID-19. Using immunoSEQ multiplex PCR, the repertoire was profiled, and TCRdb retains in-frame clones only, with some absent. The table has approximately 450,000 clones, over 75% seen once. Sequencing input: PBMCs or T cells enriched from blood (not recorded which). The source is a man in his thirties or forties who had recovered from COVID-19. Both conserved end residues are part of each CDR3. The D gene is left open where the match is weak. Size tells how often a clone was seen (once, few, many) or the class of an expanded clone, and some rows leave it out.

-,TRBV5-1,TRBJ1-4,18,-,CASTPGGGSRATNEKLFF,TGCGCCAGCACCCCCGGCGGGGGCTCCCGTGCAACTAATGAAAAACTGTTTTTT
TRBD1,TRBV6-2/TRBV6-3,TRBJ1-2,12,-,CASSPRGLGYTF,TGTGCCAGCAGTCCCAGGGGGCTGGGCTACACCTTC
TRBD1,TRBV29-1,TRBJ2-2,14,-,CSVRTQGYTGELFF,TGCAGCGTCAGAACACAGGGGTACACCGGGGAGCTGTTTTTT
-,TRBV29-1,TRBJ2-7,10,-,CSVGGREQYF,TGCAGCGTCGGAGGCCGTGAGCAGTACTTC
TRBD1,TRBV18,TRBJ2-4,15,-,CASSPDRIAKNIQYF,TGTGCCAGCTCACCGGACAGGATAGCCAAAAACATTCAGTACTTC
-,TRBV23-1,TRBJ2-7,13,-,CASSPWFYYEQYF,TGCGCCAGCAGTCCCTGGTTCTATTACGAGCAGTACTTC
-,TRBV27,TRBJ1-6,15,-,CASSLNQGSASPLHF,TGTGCCAGCAGCCTGAACCAGGGGTCGGCCTCACCCCTCCACTTT
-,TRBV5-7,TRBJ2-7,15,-,CASSLSRGPTYEQYF,TGTGCCAGCAGCTTGTCGCGGGGACCTACCTACGAGCAGTACTTC
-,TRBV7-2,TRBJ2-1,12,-,CASSLVRDEQFF,TGTGCCAGCAGCTTAGTGCGCGATGAGCAGTTCTTC
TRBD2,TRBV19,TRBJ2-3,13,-,CASTSGFTDTQYF,TGTGCCAGTACTAGCGGTTTCACAGATACGCAGTATTTT
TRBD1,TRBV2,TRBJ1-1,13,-,CASRSRGLTEAFF,TGTGCCAGCAGGAGCAGGGGGCTCACTGAAGCTTTCTTT
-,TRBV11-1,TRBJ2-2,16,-,CASSRPAQGNAGELFF,TGTGCCAGCAGCAGACCTGCCCAGGGTAATGCCGGGGAGCTGTTTTTT
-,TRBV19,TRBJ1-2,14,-,CASREFLASYGYTF,TGTGCCAGTAGGGAGTTCTTAGCCTCCTATGGCTACACCTTC
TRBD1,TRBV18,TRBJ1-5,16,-,CASSPNTDRALQPQHF,TGTGCCAGCTCACCAAACACGGACAGGGCGTTGCAGCCCCAGCATTTT
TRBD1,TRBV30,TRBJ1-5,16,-,CAWSSDRGYVVQPQHF,TGTGCCTGGAGTAGTGACAGGGGTTATGTAGTACAGCCCCAGCATTTT
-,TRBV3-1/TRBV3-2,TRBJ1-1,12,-,CASSPSGQRAFF,TGTGCCAGCAGCCCATCCGGACAGCGAGCTTTCTTT
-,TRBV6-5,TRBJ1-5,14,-,CATGSGMGNQPQHF,TGTGCCACAGGGTCAGGGATGGGAAATCAGCCCCAGCATTTT
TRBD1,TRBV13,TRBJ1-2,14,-,CASSLAQGPYGYTF,TGTGCCAGCAGCTTAGCACAGGGGCCCTATGGCTACACCTTC
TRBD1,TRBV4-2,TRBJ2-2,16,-,CASSDTRDRDTGELFF,TGTGCCAGCAGCGATACCCGGGACAGGGACACCGGGGAGCTGTTTTTT
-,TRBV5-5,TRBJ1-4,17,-,CASSWGGTPATNEKLFF,TGTGCCAGCAGCTGGGGGGGGACGCCCGCAACTAATGAAAAACTGTTTTTT
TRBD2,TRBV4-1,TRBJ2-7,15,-,CASSRGLAVPYEQYF,TGCGCCAGCAGCCGGGGACTAGCGGTCCCCTACGAGCAGTACTTC
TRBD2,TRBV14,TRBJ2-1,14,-,CASSGLAGAGEQFF,TGTGCCAGCAGTGGCCTAGCGGGAGCGGGTGAGCAGTTCTTC
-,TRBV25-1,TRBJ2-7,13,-,CASRVGGSYEQYF,TGTGCCAGCAGGGTGGGGGGCTCCTACGAGCAGTACTTC
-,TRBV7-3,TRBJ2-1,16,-,CASSLQIGGDYNEQFF,TGTGCCAGCAGCTTACAGATCGGGGGAGATTACAATGAGCAGTTCTTC
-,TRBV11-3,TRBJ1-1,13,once,CASSLNLYTEAFF,TGTGCCAGCAGCTTAAATCTCTACACTGAAGCTTTCTTT
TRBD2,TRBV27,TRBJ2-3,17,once,CASMPAGLAGFTDTQYF,TGTGCCAGCATGCCGGCCGGGCTAGCGGGATTCACAGATACGCAGTATTTT
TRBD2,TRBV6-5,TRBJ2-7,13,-,CASSLGLAGEQYF,TGTGCCAGCAGCCTTGGACTAGCAGGGGAGCAGTACTTC
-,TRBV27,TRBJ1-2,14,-,CASSLAGSDYGYTF,TGTGCCAGCAGTTTAGCAGGGTCGGACTATGGCTACACCTTC
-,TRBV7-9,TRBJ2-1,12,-,CASSLASNEQFF,TGTGCCAGCAGCTTAGCGTCAAATGAGCAGTTCTTC
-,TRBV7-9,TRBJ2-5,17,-,CASSLKTRLGVQETQYF,TGTGCCAGCAGCCTCAAGACTAGATTGGGGGTCCAAGAGACCCAGTACTTC
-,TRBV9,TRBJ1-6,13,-,CASGQGPDSPLHF,TGTGCCAGCGGGCAGGGCCCCGATTCACCCCTCCACTTT
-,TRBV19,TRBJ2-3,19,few,CASSMFSRGKWGSTDTQYF,TGTGCCAGTAGTATGTTCTCCCGGGGGAAGTGGGGAAGCACAGATACGCAGTATTTT
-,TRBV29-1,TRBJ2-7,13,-,CSVRESGSYEQYF,TGCAGCGTCCGGGAGAGCGGGTCCTACGAGCAGTACTTC
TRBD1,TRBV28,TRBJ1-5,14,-,CASQGDRDNQPQHF,TGTGCCAGCCAGGGGGACAGGGACAATCAGCCCCAGCATTTT
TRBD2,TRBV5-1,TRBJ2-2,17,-,CASSLVFSGGNTGELFF,TGCGCCAGCAGCTTGGTTTTTTCGGGAGGGAACACCGGGGAGCTGTTTTTT
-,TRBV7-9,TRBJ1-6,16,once,CASSLTSSSYNSPLHF,TGTGCCAGCAGCTTAACGTCGAGCTCCTATAATTCACCCCTCCACTTT
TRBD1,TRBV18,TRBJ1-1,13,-,CASEDRRNTEAFF,TGTGCCAGCGAGGACAGGAGGAACACTGAAGCTTTCTTT
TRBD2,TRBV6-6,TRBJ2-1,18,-,CASSPGLAGGPLKNEQFF,TGTGCCAGCAGTCCTGGACTAGCGGGAGGGCCGCTGAAAAATGAGCAGTTCTTC
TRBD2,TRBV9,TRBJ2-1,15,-,CASSVLTGGTYEQFF,TGTGCCAGCAGCGTCTTAACGGGAGGTACCTATGAGCAGTTCTTC
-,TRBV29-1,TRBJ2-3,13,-,CSGSELRTDTQYF,TGCAGCGGCAGCGAACTTCGCACAGATACGCAGTATTTT
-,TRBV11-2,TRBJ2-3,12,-,CASSLAPGSQYF,TGTGCCAGCAGCTTAGCCCCGGGGTCGCAGTATTTT
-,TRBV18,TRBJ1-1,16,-,CASSPRSAGSNTEAFF,TGTGCCAGCTCACCACGGAGCGCAGGGTCTAACACTGAAGCTTTCTTT
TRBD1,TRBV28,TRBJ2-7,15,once,CASSVLGQGDYEQYF,TGTGCCAGCAGTGTCCTTGGACAGGGGGACTACGAGCAGTACTTC
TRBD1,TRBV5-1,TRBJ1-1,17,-,CASSLVGSRGQGLEAFF,TGCGCCAGCAGCTTGGTTGGTTCGCGAGGACAGGGACTTGAAGCTTTCTTT
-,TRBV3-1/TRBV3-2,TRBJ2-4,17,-,CASSNLPPQVAKNIQYF,TGTGCCAGCAGCAACCTCCCCCCACAGGTGGCCAAAAACATTCAGTACTTC
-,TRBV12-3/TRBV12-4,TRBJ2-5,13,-,CASSLNFQETQYF,TGTGCCAGCAGTTTAAACTTTCAAGAGACCCAGTACTTC
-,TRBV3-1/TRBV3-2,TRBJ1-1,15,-,CASSEHRSGVTEAFF,TGTGCCAGCAGCGAACACAGGAGTGGGGTCACTGAAGCTTTCTTT
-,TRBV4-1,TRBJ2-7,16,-,CASSPHGEGGSYEQYF,TGCGCCAGCAGCCCCCATGGAGAGGGGGGGTCCTACGAGCAGTACTTC
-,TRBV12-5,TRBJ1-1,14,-,CASVAGSMNTEAFF,TGTGCTAGTGTCGCGGGGTCCATGAACACTGAAGCTTTCTTT
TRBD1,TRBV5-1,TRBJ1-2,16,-,CASSFGTGGAHYGYTF,TGCGCCAGCAGCTTCGGGACAGGGGGCGCGCACTATGGCTACACCTTC
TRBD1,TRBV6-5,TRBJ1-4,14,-,CASSRTGVNEKLFF,TGTGCCAGCAGCCGGACAGGGGTTAATGAAAAACTGTTTTTT
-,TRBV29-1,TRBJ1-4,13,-,CSVAGSANEKLFF,TGCAGCGTCGCAGGATCGGCTAATGAAAAACTGTTTTTT
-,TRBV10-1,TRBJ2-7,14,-,CASSEFGFGSEQYF,TGCGCCAGCAGTGAATTCGGATTCGGGTCCGAGCAGTACTTC
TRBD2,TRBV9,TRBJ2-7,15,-,CASSVGAGDIYEQYF,TGTGCCAGCAGCGTAGGAGCGGGAGACATCTACGAGCAGTACTTC
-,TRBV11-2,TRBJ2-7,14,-,CASSLGGRPYEQYF,TGTGCCAGCAGCTTAGGGGGCAGGCCCTACGAGCAGTACTTC